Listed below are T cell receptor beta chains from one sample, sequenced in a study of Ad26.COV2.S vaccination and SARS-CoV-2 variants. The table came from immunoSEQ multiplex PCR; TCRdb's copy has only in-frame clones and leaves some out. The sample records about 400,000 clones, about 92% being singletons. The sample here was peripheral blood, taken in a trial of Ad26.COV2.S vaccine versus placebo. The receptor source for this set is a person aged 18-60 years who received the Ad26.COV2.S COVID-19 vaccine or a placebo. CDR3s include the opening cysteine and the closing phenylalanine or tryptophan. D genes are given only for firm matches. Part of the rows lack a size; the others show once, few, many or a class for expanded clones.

CDR3 DNA: TGCGCCAGCAGTCCGGGACAGGGATCCTACAATGAGCAGTTCTTC; CDR3 protein: CASSPGQGSYNEQFF; J gene: TRBJ2-1; clone size: .; V gene: TRBV5-1; D gene: TRBD1
CDR3 DNA: TGCGCCAGCAGCCACTCAGGGGGCTCTGGGGCCAACGTCCTGACTTTC; CDR3 protein: CASSHSGGSGANVLTF; J gene: TRBJ2-6; clone size: once; V gene: TRBV4-3; D gene: TRBD1
CDR3 DNA: TGTGCCAGCAGCGTAGGGGGCGTGAACACTGAAGCTTTCTTT; CDR3 protein: CASSVGGVNTEAFF; J gene: TRBJ1-1; clone size: once; V gene: TRBV28; D gene: TRBD1
CDR3 DNA: TGTGCCAGCAGCGGGCCCAGAGAGCGGGGGGTCTACAATGAGCAGTTCTTC; CDR3 protein: CASSGPRERGVYNEQFF; J gene: TRBJ2-1; clone size: .; V gene: TRBV9; D gene: TRBD2
CDR3 DNA: TGTGCCAGCAGCACCCTCAAGCGGGGGGGCTCCTCTGGGGCCAACGTCCTGACTTTC; CDR3 protein: CASSTLKRGGSSGANVLTF; J gene: TRBJ2-6; clone size: .; V gene: TRBV11-2; D gene: TRBD2
CDR3 DNA: TGTGCCAGCAGGGAGGTGGACACTTGGCCAAATTCACCCCTCCACTTT; CDR3 protein: CASREVDTWPNSPLHF; J gene: TRBJ1-6; clone size: .; V gene: TRBV27; D gene: .
CDR3 DNA: TGTGCCACCGGCAACCCGGGGGGGGGCTCAGATACGCAGTATTTT; CDR3 protein: CATGNPGGGSDTQYF; J gene: TRBJ2-3; clone size: .; V gene: TRBV24-1; D gene: TRBD2
CDR3 DNA: TGTGCCAGCAGAAACAGGGGAGAGGGCTACACCTTC; CDR3 protein: CASRNRGEGYTF; J gene: TRBJ1-2; clone size: .; V gene: TRBV12-3/TRBV12-4; D gene: TRBD1
CDR3 DNA: TGCGCCAGCAGTACCGGACAGCTCTTTAACTATGGCTACACCTTC; CDR3 protein: CASSTGQLFNYGYTF; J gene: TRBJ1-2; clone size: .; V gene: TRBV10-2; D gene: .
CDR3 DNA: TGTGCCAGCAGTTACCGGTCAGGGCGCTCTGGAAACACCATATATTTT; CDR3 protein: CASSYRSGRSGNTIYF; J gene: TRBJ1-3; clone size: .; V gene: TRBV6-2/TRBV6-3; D gene: .
CDR3 DNA: TGTGCCAGCAGTCAGAACCGACAGGGAGAGGTTGGCTACACCTTC; CDR3 protein: CASSQNRQGEVGYTF; J gene: TRBJ1-2; clone size: .; V gene: TRBV6-2/TRBV6-3; D gene: TRBD1
CDR3 DNA: TGTGCCAGCAGTTACCCCACAGGGAACTATGGCTACACCTTC; CDR3 protein: CASSYPTGNYGYTF; J gene: TRBJ1-2; clone size: .; V gene: TRBV6-8; D gene: .
CDR3 DNA: TGTGCCAGCTGTAAAGACGGAGGAACTAATGAAAAACTGTTTTTT; CDR3 protein: CASCKDGGTNEKLFF; J gene: TRBJ1-4; clone size: .; V gene: TRBV2; D gene: .
CDR3 DNA: TGTGCCAGTAGTATTTGGGAACAAGAGACCCAGTACTTC; CDR3 protein: CASSIWEQETQYF; J gene: TRBJ2-5; clone size: .; V gene: TRBV19; D gene: .
CDR3 DNA: TGTGCCAGCAGCCCCGCGGGACTAGCAGATGAGCAGTTCTTC; CDR3 protein: CASSPAGLADEQFF; J gene: TRBJ2-1; clone size: .; V gene: TRBV3-1/TRBV3-2; D gene: TRBD2
CDR3 DNA: TGTGCCAGCAGCCAAGATTGGGACAGTAGGGGCGAGCAGTACTTC; CDR3 protein: CASSQDWDSRGEQYF; J gene: TRBJ2-7; clone size: .; V gene: TRBV14; D gene: TRBD1
CDR3 DNA: TGTGCCAGCTGGGTCCTTTGGGGACAGGGTGGTGAGCAGTTCTTC; CDR3 protein: CASWVLWGQGGEQFF; J gene: TRBJ2-1; clone size: .; V gene: TRBV6-5; D gene: TRBD1
CDR3 DNA: TGTGCCAGCAGTGACCGCCCGGGGGCCAACGTCCTGACTTTC; CDR3 protein: CASSDRPGANVLTF; J gene: TRBJ2-6; clone size: .; V gene: TRBV6-4; D gene: .
CDR3 DNA: TGTGCCAGCAGCTCCAGGACACTGGAGGGTCATGAAAAACTGTTTTTT; CDR3 protein: CASSSRTLEGHEKLFF; J gene: TRBJ1-4; clone size: few; V gene: TRBV7-8; D gene: .
CDR3 DNA: TGCGCCAGCAGCCAAGACGGCGGGTTTGCCTACAATGAGCAGTTCTTC; CDR3 protein: CASSQDGGFAYNEQFF; J gene: TRBJ2-1; clone size: .; V gene: TRBV4-3; D gene: .
CDR3 DNA: TGTGCCAGCAGCTTAGGGCCCCCAGGTACGAGTGTCAATGAGCAGTTCTTC; CDR3 protein: CASSLGPPGTSVNEQFF; J gene: TRBJ2-1; clone size: .; V gene: TRBV7-2; D gene: .
CDR3 DNA: TGTGCCAGTACGGGGCGAGTTAATCAGCCCCAGCATTTT; CDR3 protein: CASTGRVNQPQHF; J gene: TRBJ1-5; clone size: .; V gene: TRBV19; D gene: .
CDR3 DNA: TGTGCCAGCAGTGAAGGATACTCCTACAATGAGCAGTTCTTC; CDR3 protein: CASSEGYSYNEQFF; J gene: TRBJ2-1; clone size: .; V gene: TRBV2; D gene: .
CDR3 DNA: TGTGCCAGCAGCTTGGATCTGGGGGCCGCCGGGGAGCTGTTTTTT; CDR3 protein: CASSLDLGAAGELFF; J gene: TRBJ2-2; clone size: .; V gene: TRBV5-4; D gene: .
CDR3 DNA: TGTGCCACCAGAGATCCGGGACAGGGCTACAATGAGCAGTTCTTC; CDR3 protein: CATRDPGQGYNEQFF; J gene: TRBJ2-1; clone size: .; V gene: TRBV10-3; D gene: TRBD1
CDR3 DNA: TGTGCCAGCAGCCAAGTGACCCCTGGGCGGAGGCAAGAGACCCAGTACTTC; CDR3 protein: CASSQVTPGRRQETQYF; J gene: TRBJ2-5; clone size: .; V gene: TRBV3-1/TRBV3-2; D gene: .
CDR3 DNA: TGTGCCAGCAGTAGGCCCCCCTTTGAGACCCAGTACTTC; CDR3 protein: CASSRPPFETQYF; J gene: TRBJ2-5; clone size: .; V gene: TRBV6-2/TRBV6-3; D gene: .
CDR3 DNA: TGTGCCAGCAGTTTTCTAGGACAGGGGGACTATGGCTACACCTTC; CDR3 protein: CASSFLGQGDYGYTF; J gene: TRBJ1-2; clone size: once; V gene: TRBV27; D gene: TRBD1
CDR3 DNA: TGTGCCAGCAGCCCGAAGTCAGTTGCCGGTGGCAGGTCAGGGAATGAGCAGTTCTTC; CDR3 protein: CASSPKSVAGGRSGNEQFF; J gene: TRBJ2-1; clone size: .; V gene: TRBV3-1/TRBV3-2; D gene: .
CDR3 DNA: TGTGCCAGCAGCTCCGGGACACCGAACTACAATGAGCAGTTCTTC; CDR3 protein: CASSSGTPNYNEQFF; J gene: TRBJ2-1; clone size: once; V gene: TRBV7-2; D gene: .
CDR3 DNA: TGTGCCAGCAGCTTTCTCTTCGGGGCGGGGATACAAGAGACCCAGTACTTC; CDR3 protein: CASSFLFGAGIQETQYF; J gene: TRBJ2-5; clone size: once; V gene: TRBV11-2; D gene: .
CDR3 DNA: TGTGCCAGCACCAGGACAACCGCCTCCACAGATACGCAGTATTTT; CDR3 protein: CASTRTTASTDTQYF; J gene: TRBJ2-3; clone size: .; V gene: TRBV2; D gene: .
CDR3 DNA: TGTGCCAGCAGTTACGAGGCGGATTTTAGGGAAAAACTGTTTTTT; CDR3 protein: CASSYEADFREKLFF; J gene: TRBJ1-4; clone size: .; V gene: TRBV6-5; D gene: .
CDR3 DNA: TGCGCCAGCAGCGAGGACAGTAAAAACACTGAAGCTTTCTTT; CDR3 protein: CASSEDSKNTEAFF; J gene: TRBJ1-1; clone size: .; V gene: TRBV5-1; D gene: .
CDR3 DNA: TGCGCCAGCAGCCAAGTGGGCAACCCACGGAAACCCAACACCGGGGAGCTGTTTTTT; CDR3 protein: CASSQVGNPRKPNTGELFF; J gene: TRBJ2-2; clone size: .; V gene: TRBV4-1; D gene: .
CDR3 DNA: TGCGCCAGCAGCCAAGATATATGGGGCGCAGAGACCCAGTACTTC; CDR3 protein: CASSQDIWGAETQYF; J gene: TRBJ2-5; clone size: .; V gene: TRBV4-3; D gene: .
CDR3 DNA: TGCGCCAGCAGCTTGGCCAGCGGGACAGGGGGCTACGAGCAGTACTTC; CDR3 protein: CASSLASGTGGYEQYF; J gene: TRBJ2-7; clone size: .; V gene: TRBV5-1; D gene: TRBD1
CDR3 DNA: TGCAGCGTTGAAGAAGGTGTGCGGGAGGGCGATGGCTACACCTTC; CDR3 protein: CSVEEGVREGDGYTF; J gene: TRBJ1-2; clone size: once; V gene: TRBV29-1; D gene: .
CDR3 DNA: TGTGCCAGCAGCGTAGGGGGACAGGGCTACGAGCAGTACTTC; CDR3 protein: CASSVGGQGYEQYF; J gene: TRBJ2-7; clone size: .; V gene: TRBV9; D gene: TRBD1
CDR3 DNA: TGCGCCAGCAGCCCCGCTAGGACTGAAGCTTTCTTT; CDR3 protein: CASSPARTEAFF; J gene: TRBJ1-1; clone size: .; V gene: TRBV10-1; D gene: .
CDR3 DNA: TGTGCCAGCAGGATATTGGGACAGGCGAACTATGGCTACACCTTC; CDR3 protein: CASRILGQANYGYTF; J gene: TRBJ1-2; clone size: .; V gene: TRBV6-5; D gene: TRBD1
CDR3 DNA: TGTGCCAGCAGTTACCGGACAGGGGCTTCTGGCTACACCTTC; CDR3 protein: CASSYRTGASGYTF; J gene: TRBJ1-2; clone size: .; V gene: TRBV6-5; D gene: TRBD1
CDR3 DNA: TGTGCCAGCAGTTTTCGATTACAGGGGAACACTGAAGCTTTCTTT; CDR3 protein: CASSFRLQGNTEAFF; J gene: TRBJ1-1; clone size: .; V gene: TRBV27; D gene: .
CDR3 DNA: TGTGCCAGCAGCCCTGTGAATCTCGGGGCCTTATATGGCTACACCTTC; CDR3 protein: CASSPVNLGALYGYTF; J gene: TRBJ1-2; clone size: .; V gene: TRBV9; D gene: .
CDR3 DNA: TGTGCCAGCAGGCCAGGGGATGAAAAACTGTTTTTT; CDR3 protein: CASRPGDEKLFF; J gene: TRBJ1-4; clone size: .; V gene: TRBV2; D gene: .
CDR3 DNA: TGTGCCGGTAAGGAGGGGGCGTACGAGCAGTACTTC; CDR3 protein: CAGKEGAYEQYF; J gene: TRBJ2-7; clone size: few; V gene: TRBV15; D gene: .
CDR3 DNA: TGTGCCAGCTCACCTTCGACAGGGAGTGGTAATGAAAAACTGTTTTTT; CDR3 protein: CASSPSTGSGNEKLFF; J gene: TRBJ1-4; clone size: .; V gene: TRBV18; D gene: TRBD1
CDR3 DNA: TGTGCCAGCAGTTACAGGGGGCGCAGGACCGGGGAGCTGTTTTTT; CDR3 protein: CASSYRGRRTGELFF; J gene: TRBJ2-2; clone size: .; V gene: TRBV28; D gene: TRBD1
CDR3 DNA: TGTGCCATCAAGGCGGGGACAGGGGGCCTTGAGCAGTTCTTC; CDR3 protein: CAIKAGTGGLEQFF; J gene: TRBJ2-1; clone size: .; V gene: TRBV10-3; D gene: TRBD1
CDR3 DNA: TGTGCCAGCAGTTCCTTCGCCACAGATACGCAGTATTTT; CDR3 protein: CASSSFATDTQYF; J gene: TRBJ2-3; clone size: .; V gene: TRBV12-3/TRBV12-4; D gene: .
CDR3 DNA: TGTGCCTGGAGCCGGGGGCTTTACAATGAGCAGTTCTTC; CDR3 protein: CAWSRGLYNEQFF; J gene: TRBJ2-1; clone size: .; V gene: TRBV30; D gene: .
CDR3 DNA: TGTGCCAGCAGTTCGACGGATGCGAGGGAGACCCAGTACTTC; CDR3 protein: CASSSTDARETQYF; J gene: TRBJ2-5; clone size: .; V gene: TRBV6-6; D gene: .
CDR3 DNA: TGTGCCAGCAGCTGGGGGCCTGACGCGCAAGGCTACACCTTC; CDR3 protein: CASSWGPDAQGYTF; J gene: TRBJ1-2; clone size: .; V gene: TRBV5-5; D gene: .
CDR3 DNA: TGTGCCAGCAGCGACAGGGGGCTCGCAGATACGCAGTATTTT; CDR3 protein: CASSDRGLADTQYF; J gene: TRBJ2-3; clone size: .; V gene: TRBV5-5; D gene: TRBD1
CDR3 DNA: TGCGCCAGCAGCTTGTCAGATTTCGGGGACAGGGTAAACTATGGCTACACCTTC; CDR3 protein: CASSLSDFGDRVNYGYTF; J gene: TRBJ1-2; clone size: .; V gene: TRBV5-1; D gene: TRBD1